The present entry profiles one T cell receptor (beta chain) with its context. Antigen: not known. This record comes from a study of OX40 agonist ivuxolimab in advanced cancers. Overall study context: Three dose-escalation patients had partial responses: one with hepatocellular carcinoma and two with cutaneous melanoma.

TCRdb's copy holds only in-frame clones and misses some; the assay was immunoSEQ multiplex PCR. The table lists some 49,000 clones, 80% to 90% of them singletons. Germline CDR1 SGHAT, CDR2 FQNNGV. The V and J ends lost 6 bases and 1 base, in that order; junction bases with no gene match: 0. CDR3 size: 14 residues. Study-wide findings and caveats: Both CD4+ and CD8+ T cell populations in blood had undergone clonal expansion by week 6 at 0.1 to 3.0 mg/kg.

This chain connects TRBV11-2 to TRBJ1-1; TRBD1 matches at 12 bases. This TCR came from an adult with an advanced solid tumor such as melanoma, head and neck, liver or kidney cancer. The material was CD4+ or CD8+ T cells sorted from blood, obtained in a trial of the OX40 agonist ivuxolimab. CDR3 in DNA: TGTGCCAGCAGGGGACAGGGGGCGAACACTGAAGCTTTCTTT. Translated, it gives CASRGQGANTEAFF.